These 5 T cell receptor beta chains originate from one sample sequenced in a study of T cell changes during pregnancy in multiple sclerosis (dated 2019 in TCRdb). Receptors were amplified or captured by the immunoSEQ multiplex PCR assay. This is the immuneACCESS table as TCRdb keeps it, with only in-frame sequences that have V and J called. A part of the clones is gone; compared with another copy, unresolved V genes explain less than half, and the rest is unexplained. For this sample there are around 62,000 clones; approximately 90% appear just once. The ten biggest clones cover roughly 2.5% of the sample. The sequencing used peripheral blood, collected in the first trimester of pregnancy. Receptor source: a female donor with multiple sclerosis, enrolled in a pregnancy study.

V gene TRBV5-5 combines with J gene TRBJ1-2, with a tentative D call TRBD1 (6 bases). The V gene lost 1 base and the J gene lost 6 bases, with 13 bases spanning the gap. This CDR3 is 14 amino acids long. Germline values: CDR1 SGHKS, CDR2 YYEKEE (reference sequence). The DNA for the CDR3 is TGTGCCAGCAGCTTGTTCGGGGGGGCACATGGCTACACCTTC. Translated, it gives CASSLFGGAHGYTF.

The CDR3, as DNA: TGTGCCAGCAGCTTGCTAGCGGCGGACACCGGGGAGCTGTTTTTT. This sequence encodes CASSLLAADTGELFF. V usage is TRBV5-6 and J usage is TRBJ2-2; 7 bases map to TRBD2. Per germline, CDR1 SGHDT and CDR2 YYEEEE. CDR3 length equals 15 residues. The J segment lost 3 bases and the V segment lost 1 base, leaving 3 bases of the junction unmatched.

The chain has TRBV2 and TRBJ2-4, with 10 bases matching TRBD2. Germline V gene lookup returns CDR1 SNHLY and CDR2 FYNNEI. The CDR3 totals 19 residues. V shed 1 base and J 2 bases; nucleotides not matched to a gene: 11. CDR3 coding DNA: TGTGCCAGCAGTGAAGTGGAAGAAGCGGGGGGGCCTACCAAAAACATTCAGTACTTC. Protein sequence: CASSEVEEAGGPTKNIQYF.

The genes are TRBV19 and TRBJ2-7, with D hard to call. The CDR3 is 13 residues long. V lost 1 base, J lost 1 base, and 5 bases lay in between. The V gene's germline CDR1 is LNHDA and CDR2 SQIVND (reference sequence). The CDR3 DNA sequence: TGTGCCAGTAGTATAGGACTTTCCTACGAGCAGTACTTC. Translation gives CASSIGLSYEQYF.

The chain has TRBV4-1 and TRBJ2-5; the match to TRBD2 covers 10 bases. V trimming: 3 bases; J trimming: 4 bases; junction bases outside the gene matches: 5. From germline, CDR1 is MGHRA and CDR2 YSYEKL. The CDR3 length is 15 residues. CDR3 DNA sequence: TGCGCCAGCAGCCAGGCGGGACTAGCGTCAGAGACCCAGTACTTC. The encoded protein is CASSQAGLASETQYF.